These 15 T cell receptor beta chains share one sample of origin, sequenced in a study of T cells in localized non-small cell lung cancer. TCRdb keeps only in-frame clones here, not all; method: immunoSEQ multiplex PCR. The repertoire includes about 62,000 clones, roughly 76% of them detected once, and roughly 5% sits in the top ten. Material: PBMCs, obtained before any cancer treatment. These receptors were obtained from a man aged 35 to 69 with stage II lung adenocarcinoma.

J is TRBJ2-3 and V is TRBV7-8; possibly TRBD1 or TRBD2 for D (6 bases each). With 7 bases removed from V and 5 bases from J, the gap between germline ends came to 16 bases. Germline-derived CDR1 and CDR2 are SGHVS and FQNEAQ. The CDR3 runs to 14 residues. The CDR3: CASTLLGGRDTQYF. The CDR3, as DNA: TGTGCCAGCACCCTTTTAGGGGGGCGAGATACGCAGTATTTT.

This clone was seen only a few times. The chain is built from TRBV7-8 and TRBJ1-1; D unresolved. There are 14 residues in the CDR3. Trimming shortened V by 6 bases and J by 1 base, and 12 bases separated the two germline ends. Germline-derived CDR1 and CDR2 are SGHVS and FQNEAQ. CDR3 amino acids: CASRPPTRNTEAFF. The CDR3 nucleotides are TGTGCCAGCAGACCGCCTACCAGGAACACTGAAGCTTTCTTT.

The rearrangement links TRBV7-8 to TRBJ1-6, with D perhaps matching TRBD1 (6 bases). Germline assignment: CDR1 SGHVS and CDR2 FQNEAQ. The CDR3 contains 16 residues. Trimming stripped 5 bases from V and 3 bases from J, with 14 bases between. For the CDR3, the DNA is TGTGCCAGCAGCCCCCCTGACAGGAACTATAATTCACCCCTCCACTTT. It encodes CASSPPDRNYNSPLHF.

The CDR3 DNA is TGCGCCAGCAGCAGTGCGCAGGGGGCCTACGAGCAGTACTTC. Translation: CASSSAQGAYEQYF. The V call is TRBV5-1, the J call TRBJ2-7; the match to TRBD1 covers 7 bases. Trimming cost V 4 bases and J 2 bases; bases outside gene matches: 6. The CDR3 contains 14 residues. CDR1 SGHRS and CDR2 YFSETQ come from the germline V gene. Full variable domain (outside the CDR3, taken from reference TRBV5-1 and TRBJ2-7): KAGVTQTPRYLIKTRGQQVTLSCSPISGHRSVSWYQQTPGQGLQFLFEYFSETQRNKGNFPGRFSGRQFSNSRSEMNVSTLELGDSALYLCASSSAQGAYEQYFGPGTRLTVT.

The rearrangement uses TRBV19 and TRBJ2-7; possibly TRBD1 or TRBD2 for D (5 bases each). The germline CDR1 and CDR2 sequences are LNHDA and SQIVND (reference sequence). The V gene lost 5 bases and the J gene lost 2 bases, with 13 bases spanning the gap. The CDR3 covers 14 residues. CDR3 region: CASSLWDGPYEQYF. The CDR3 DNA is TGTGCCAGTAGTCTTTGGGACGGCCCCTACGAGCAGTACTTC.

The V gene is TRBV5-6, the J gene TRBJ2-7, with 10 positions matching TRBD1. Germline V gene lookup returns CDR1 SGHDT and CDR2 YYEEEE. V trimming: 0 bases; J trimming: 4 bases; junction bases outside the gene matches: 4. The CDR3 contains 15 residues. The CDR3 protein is CASSLEGQGRYEQYF. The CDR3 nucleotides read TGTGCCAGCAGCTTGGAGGGACAGGGGAGGTACGAGCAGTACTTC.

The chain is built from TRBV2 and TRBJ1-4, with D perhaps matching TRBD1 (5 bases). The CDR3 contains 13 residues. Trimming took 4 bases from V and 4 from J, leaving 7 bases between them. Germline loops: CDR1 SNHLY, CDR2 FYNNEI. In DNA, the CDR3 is TGTGCCAGCAGTGGACAGAATAATGAAAAACTGTTTTTT. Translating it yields CASSGQNNEKLFF.

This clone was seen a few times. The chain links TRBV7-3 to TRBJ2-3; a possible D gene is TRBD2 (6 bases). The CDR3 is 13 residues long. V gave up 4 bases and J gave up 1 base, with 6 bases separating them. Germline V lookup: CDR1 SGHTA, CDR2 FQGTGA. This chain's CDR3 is CASSSSGTDTQYF. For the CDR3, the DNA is TGTGCCAGCAGCTCTAGCGGCACAGATACGCAGTATTTT.

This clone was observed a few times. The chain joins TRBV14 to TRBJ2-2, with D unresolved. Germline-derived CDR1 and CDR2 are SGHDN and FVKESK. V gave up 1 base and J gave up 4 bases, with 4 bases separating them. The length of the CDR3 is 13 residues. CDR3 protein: CASSQVSTGELFF. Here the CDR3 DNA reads TGTGCCAGCAGCCAAGTTTCCACCGGGGAGCTGTTTTTT.

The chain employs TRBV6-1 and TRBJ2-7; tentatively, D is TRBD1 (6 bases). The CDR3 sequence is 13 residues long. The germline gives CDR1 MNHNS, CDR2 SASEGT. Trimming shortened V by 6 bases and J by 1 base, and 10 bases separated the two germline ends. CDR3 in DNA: TGTGCCAGCAGCGTCCAGGGGTCCTACGAGCAGTACTTC. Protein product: CASSVQGSYEQYF.

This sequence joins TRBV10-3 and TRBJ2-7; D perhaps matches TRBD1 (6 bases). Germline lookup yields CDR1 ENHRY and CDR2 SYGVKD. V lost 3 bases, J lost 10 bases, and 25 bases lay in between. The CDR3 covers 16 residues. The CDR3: CAISDGGTGHPLRQYF. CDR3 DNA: TGTGCCATCAGTGATGGGGGTACGGGACACCCCCTACGCCAGTACTTC.

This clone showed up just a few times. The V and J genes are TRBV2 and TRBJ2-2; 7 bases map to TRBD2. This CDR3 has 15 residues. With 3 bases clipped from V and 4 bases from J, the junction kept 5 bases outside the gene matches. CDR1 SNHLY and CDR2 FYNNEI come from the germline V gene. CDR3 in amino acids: CASSESGMGTGELFF. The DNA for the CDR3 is TGTGCCAGCAGTGAGAGCGGGATGGGCACCGGGGAGCTGTTTTTT.

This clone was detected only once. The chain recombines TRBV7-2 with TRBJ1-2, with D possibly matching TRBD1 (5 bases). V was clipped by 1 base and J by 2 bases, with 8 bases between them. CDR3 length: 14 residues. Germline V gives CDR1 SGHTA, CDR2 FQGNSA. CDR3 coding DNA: TGTGCCAGCAGCTTAGGGGGGGTCAACTATGGCTACACCTTC. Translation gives CASSLGGVNYGYTF.

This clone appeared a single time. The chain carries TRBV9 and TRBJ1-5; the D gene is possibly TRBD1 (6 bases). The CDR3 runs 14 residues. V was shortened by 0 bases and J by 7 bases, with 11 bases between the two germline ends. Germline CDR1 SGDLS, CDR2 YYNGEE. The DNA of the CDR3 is TGTGCCAGCAGCGTAGATGGGGGGCTCCAGCCCCAGCATTTT. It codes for CASSVDGGLQPQHF.

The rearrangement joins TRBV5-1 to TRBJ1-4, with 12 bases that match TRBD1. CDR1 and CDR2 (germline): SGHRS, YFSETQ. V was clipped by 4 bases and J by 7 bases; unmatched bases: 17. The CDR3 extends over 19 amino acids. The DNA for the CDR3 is TGCGCCAGCAGCCCCTCCACCGGGACAGGGGGCCACGTGGTTGAAAAACTGTTTTTT. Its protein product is CASSPSTGTGGHVVEKLFF.